The TCR beta chain under discussion was sequenced for a study of radiotherapy plus CTLA-4 blockade in lung cancer. Sequenced by immunoSEQ multiplex PCR; TCRdb stores in-frame clones only, minus some. The table includes around 40,000 clones, more than 65% detected once. The CDR3 sequence is 13 residues long. CDR1 is LGHNA, CDR2 YSLEER, per germline. V was trimmed by 0 bases and J by 4 bases, leaving 6 bases between them. The J gene is TRBJ2-5, the V gene TRBV4-3; no firm D call. The material was peripheral blood, obtained from a patient treated with radiotherapy plus ipilimumab. The clonotype originates from a human donor with non-small cell lung cancer who had stable disease on radiotherapy plus ipilimumab. CDR3 coding DNA: TGCGCCAGCAGCCAAGAACGAGGAGAGACCCAGTACTTC. As protein: CASSQERGETQYF.